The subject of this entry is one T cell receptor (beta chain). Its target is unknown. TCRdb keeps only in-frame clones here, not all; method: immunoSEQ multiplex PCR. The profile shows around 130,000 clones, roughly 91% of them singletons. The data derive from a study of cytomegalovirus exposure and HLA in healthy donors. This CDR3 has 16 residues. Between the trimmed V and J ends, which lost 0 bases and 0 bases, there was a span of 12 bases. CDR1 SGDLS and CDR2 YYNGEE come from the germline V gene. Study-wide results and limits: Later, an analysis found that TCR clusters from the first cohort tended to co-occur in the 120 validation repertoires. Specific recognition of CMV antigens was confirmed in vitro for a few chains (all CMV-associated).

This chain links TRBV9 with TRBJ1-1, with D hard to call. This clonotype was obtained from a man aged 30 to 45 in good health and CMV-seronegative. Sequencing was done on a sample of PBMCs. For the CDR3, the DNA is TGTGCCAGCAGCGTAGCGACCGGGGAACTGAACACTGAAGCTTTCTTT. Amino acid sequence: CASSVATGELNTEAFF.